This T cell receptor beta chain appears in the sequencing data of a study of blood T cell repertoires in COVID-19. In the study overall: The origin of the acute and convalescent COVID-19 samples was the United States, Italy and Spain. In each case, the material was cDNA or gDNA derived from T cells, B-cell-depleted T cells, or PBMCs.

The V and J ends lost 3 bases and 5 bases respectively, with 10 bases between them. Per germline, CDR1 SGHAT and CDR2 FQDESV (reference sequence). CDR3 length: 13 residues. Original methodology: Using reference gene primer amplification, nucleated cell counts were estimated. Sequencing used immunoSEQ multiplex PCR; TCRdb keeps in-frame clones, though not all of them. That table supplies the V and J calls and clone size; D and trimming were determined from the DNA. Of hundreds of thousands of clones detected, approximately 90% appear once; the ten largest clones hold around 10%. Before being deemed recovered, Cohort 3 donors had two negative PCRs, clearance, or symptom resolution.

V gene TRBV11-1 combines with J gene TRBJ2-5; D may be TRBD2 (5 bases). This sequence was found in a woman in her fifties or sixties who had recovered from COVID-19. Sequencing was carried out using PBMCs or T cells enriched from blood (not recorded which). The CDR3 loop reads CASSFIRGETQYF. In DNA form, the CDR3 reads TGTGCCAGCAGCTTCATCCGAGGGGAGACCCAGTACTTC.